This TCR beta chain was recorded in a study of T cell responses to AZD1222 COVID-19 vaccine. The analysis combined second doses at about 4 or about 12 weeks. Germline lookup yields CDR1 LNHDA and CDR2 SQIVND (reference sequence). After removal of 6 bases from V and 3 bases from J, the junction contained 10 bases not matched to a gene. The length of the CDR3 is 16 residues. Generated by immunoSEQ multiplex PCR, the TCRdb table keeps only in-frame clones and is missing some. The sample yields around 120,000 clones, around 88% seen once. Study-wide results and limits: Reports indicate that nearly half of spike-specific TCRs are directed at unmutated variant regions. Two doses of AZD1222 preceded a rise in Spike-specific TCR breadth and depth.

As to this clone: What it binds is not known.

Sequenced here: peripheral blood, sampled 28 days after the second AZD1222 dose. V gene TRBV19 combines with J gene TRBJ2-2; TRBD1 matches at 7 bases. This receptor was obtained from an adult who received the AZD1222 COVID-19 vaccine. The CDR3 spells CASRQGWGRDTGELFF. CDR3 DNA sequence: TGTGCCAGTAGACAGGGGTGGGGCCGGGACACCGGGGAGCTGTTTTTT.